This TCR beta chain was sequenced in a study of shared clonotypes between healthy human individuals. Across the study: A few men and a couple of women, aged 18 to 49, were donors. Study-wide findings and caveats: Sequencing depth was expected to affect clonotype sharing among donors.

Sequenced by immunoSEQ multiplex PCR; TCRdb stores in-frame clones only, minus some. The sample yields around 750,000 clones, under 80% seen once. The V gene end was trimmed by 8 bases and the J gene end by 6 bases; junction bases not matched to a gene: 12. The CDR3 length is 15 residues. Germline CDR1 and CDR2: SGHRS and YFSETQ. Worth noting for this clone: The antigen is unknown.

This chain uses TRBV5-1 with TRBJ2-7; 12 bases fit TRBD2. The TCR comes from a young woman in good health. Sequencing was carried out using memory CD4+ T cells sorted from blood. As for subset: CD45RA-negative fraction. Here the CDR3 reads CARTSGSYLGFEQYF. For the CDR3, the DNA is TGCGCCAGGACTAGCGGGAGTTATCTCGGCTTCGAGCAGTACTTC.